This T cell receptor beta chain was sequenced in a study of shared T cell receptors in the human thymus. The ends lost 1 base at V and 7 bases at J; junction bases unmatched: 13. Germline values: CDR1 MDHEN, CDR2 SYDVKM. CDR3 length: 16 amino acids. Clones were sequenced by immunoSEQ multiplex PCR, and TCRdb holds only the in-frame ones, with some missing. The repertoire consists of about 660,000 clones, with 70% to 90% occurring once and the leading ten covering approximately 0.0097%. This sample was shared with a second study, whose subject was human thymus T cells. As reported in that work: Those donating were healthy Finnish infants in corrective surgery for congenital heart defects. Thymus tissue for the work was resected from patients undergoing corrective heart surgery. Repertoires from thymus and blood appeared to show biased V and J gene usage. Unrelated people showed highly overlapping thymic repertoires, related research reported.

The sequenced sample was thymocytes. This sequence joins TRBV28 and TRBJ2-7; TRBD2 matches at 7 bases. The source is a boy less than two years old with a congenital heart defect. The CDR3 sequence: CASSLFPRLPGGEQYF. As DNA, the CDR3 is TGTGCCAGCAGTTTATTCCCCAGACTCCCCGGGGGGGAGCAGTACTTC.